This T cell receptor beta chain was retrieved from a study of identical twins. Study conclusions and caveats: There were fewer insertions in abundant cord blood beta clonotypes, but memory repertoires showed no such pattern. Analyses based on zero insertions could be partly confounded by invariant MAIT and iNKT cells. With beta out-of-frame sequences, excess sharing by twins was weaker.

About this clonotype itself: Antigen unknown.

Unmatched junction bases numbered 27, after V lost 10 bases and J lost 1 base. Per germline, CDR1 MGHDK and CDR2 SYGVNS. The CDR3 has 21 residues. TCRdb fed the 5' RACE reads into MiXCR, producing one record per CDR3 protein. Of 1.5 million to 2 million distinct CDR3 sequences listed, around a third are singletons. Material: cord blood. The clonotype comes from a newborn girl in good health. The V gene is TRBV25-1, the J gene TRBJ2-3, with 9 bases lining up with TRBD2. The chain's CDR3 is CATSSFQSRVAGVGGTDTQYF. CDR3 in DNA: TGTGCCACCTCGAGTTTTCAGTCGAGGGTAGCGGGAGTAGGTGGCACAGATACGCAGTATTTT. Based on the CDR3 plus reference TRBV25-1 and TRBJ2-3, the full variable domain is EADIYQTPRYLVIGTGKKITLECSQTMGHDKMYWYQQDPGMELHLIHYSYGVNSTEKGDLSSESTVSRIRTEHFPLTLESARPSHTSQYLCATSSFQSRVAGVGGTDTQYFGPGTRLTVL.